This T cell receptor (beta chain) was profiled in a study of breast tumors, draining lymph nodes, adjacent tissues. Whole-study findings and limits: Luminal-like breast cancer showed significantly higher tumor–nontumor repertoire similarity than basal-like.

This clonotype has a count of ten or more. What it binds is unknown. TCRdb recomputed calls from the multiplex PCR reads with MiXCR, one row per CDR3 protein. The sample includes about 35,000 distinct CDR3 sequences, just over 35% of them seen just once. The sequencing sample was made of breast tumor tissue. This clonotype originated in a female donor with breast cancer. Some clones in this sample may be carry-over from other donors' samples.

The DNA of the CDR3 is TGTGCCAGCAGCTTCATAGCGGGAGAGTACAATGAGCAGTTCTTC. It translates to CASSFIAGEYNEQFF. The chain has TRBV5-4 and TRBJ2-1; 9 bases match TRBD2. The CDR3 spans 15 residues. Trimming took 2 bases from V and 4 from J; bases not matched to a gene: 4. The V gene's germline CDR1 is SGHNT and CDR2 YYREEE (reference sequence).